These 20 T cell receptor beta chains came from one sample sequenced in a study of blood T cell repertoires in COVID-19. Sequencing used immunoSEQ multiplex PCR; TCRdb keeps in-frame clones, though not all of them. The sample holds around 68,000 clones, 70% to 85% seen once. Sequencing used peripheral blood. All receptors come from a woman between 50 and 59 years old with acute or convalescent COVID-19.

This rearrangement joins TRBV7-9 to TRBJ2-5; D possibly corresponds to TRBD2 (6 bases). Germline V lookup: CDR1 SEHNR, CDR2 FQNEAQ (reference sequence). The CDR3 covers 16 residues. Deletions cut 5 bases from V and 2 bases from J, with 18 bases between. The CDR3 DNA follows: TGTGCCAGCAGCCCTGGACCATTAAGCGGGCAAGAGACCCAGTACTTC. This gives the protein CASSPGPLSGQETQYF.

The V gene is TRBV30, the J gene TRBJ2-5; possible D gene TRBD2, 7 bases. Germline loops: CDR1 GTSNPN, CDR2 SVGIG (reference sequence). This CDR3 has 15 amino acids. V was pared by 3 bases and J by 11 bases, with 25 bases between. DNA for the CDR3: TGTGCCTGGAGCGCCCTTAAGGGGGGGCCTGAGGTGCAGTACTTC. This gives the protein CAWSALKGGPEVQYF. Combining the CDR3 with reference TRBV30 and TRBJ2-5 gives the whole variable domain SQTIHQWPATLVQPVGSPLSLECTVEGTSNPNLYWYRQAAGRGLQLLFYSVGIGQISSEVPQNLSASRPQDRQFILSSKKLLLSDSGFYLCAWSALKGGPEVQYFGPGTRLLVL.

This clone was seen a handful of times. The V gene is TRBV28, the J gene TRBJ1-4; the D gene is possibly TRBD1 (6 bases). The CDR3 sequence is 14 residues long. Trimming shortened V by 6 bases and J by 4 bases, and 12 bases separated the two germline ends. Germline V gene data show CDR1 as MDHEN and CDR2 as SYDVKM. CDR3: CASSPDRINEKLFF. The DNA for the CDR3 is TGTGCCAGCAGCCCCGACAGGATTAATGAAAAACTGTTTTTT.

This chain links TRBV27 with TRBJ2-7; tentative D call: TRBD2 (6 bases). The V and J ends lost 6 bases and 5 bases respectively, with 11 bases between them. CDR1 and CDR2 (germline): MNHEY, SMNVEV (reference sequence). This CDR3 is built from 12 residues. CDR3: CASRAPSDEQYF. As DNA, the CDR3 is TGTGCCAGCAGAGCACCTAGCGACGAGCAGTACTTC.

V gene TRBV6-5 combines with J gene TRBJ2-7; TRBD1 aligns across 10 bases. This CDR3 is 14 amino acids long. The trim removed 6 bases at V and 2 bases at J, leaving 4 bases unmatched. Germline V gene sequence: CDR1 MNHEY, CDR2 SVGAGI. The CDR3 reads CASSAGQGTYEQYF. The CDR3 nucleotides are TGTGCCAGCAGCGCGGGACAGGGGACCTACGAGCAGTACTTC.

The gene calls are TRBV18 and TRBJ2-2; D is undetermined. V lost 5 bases to trimming and J lost 1 base, with 5 bases between them. The CDR3 is 13 residues long. The germline gives CDR1 KGHSH, CDR2 LQKENI. The DNA of the CDR3 is TGTGCCAGCTCAAGGAGGAACACCGGGGAGCTGTTTTTT. Protein sequence: CASSRRNTGELFF.

The chain couples TRBV11-2 to TRBJ2-7; TRBD2 matches 8 bases. Germline V lookup: CDR1 SGHAT, CDR2 FQNNGV. The CDR3 is made up of 13 amino acids. V gave up 3 bases and J gave up 4 bases; unmatched junction bases: 2. The DNA for the CDR3 is TGTGCCAGCAGCTTCACGGGGGGGTACGAGCAGTACTTC. Translating gives CASSFTGGYEQYF.

The V gene is TRBV18, the J gene TRBJ1-1, with 7 bases matching TRBD1. From germline, CDR1 is KGHSH and CDR2 LQKENI. V lost 6 bases, J lost 2 bases, and 6 bases stayed unmatched. The CDR3 extends over 14 amino acids. CDR3 nucleotides: TGTGCCAGCTCCCCAGGGGGGGCAAACACTGAAGCTTTCTTT. Its protein is CASSPGGANTEAFF.

The V call is TRBV6-5, the J call TRBJ2-5, with TRBD2 matching 11 bases. CDR3 length: 15 residues. Germline-derived CDR1 and CDR2 are MNHEY and SVGAGI. V trimming: 6 bases; J trimming: 2 bases; junction bases outside the gene matches: 5. CDR3 loop: CASSDLAGGQETQYF. DNA of the CDR3: TGTGCCAGCAGCGATTTAGCGGGAGGGCAAGAGACCCAGTACTTC.

The chain carries TRBV19 and TRBJ1-2; D gene unclear. This CDR3 has 15 amino acids. Trimming took 5 bases from V and 0 from J, leaving 13 bases between them. The germline V gene encodes CDR1 LNHDA and CDR2 SQIVND (reference sequence). The CDR3 loop reads CASSFNMVTNYGYTF. As DNA, the CDR3 is TGTGCCAGTAGTTTCAACATGGTTACTAACTATGGCTACACCTTC.

The chain joins TRBV11-2 to TRBJ2-1, with 13 bases lining up with TRBD2. The length of the CDR3 is 17 residues. Germline-derived CDR1 and CDR2 are SGHAT and FQNNGV. V lost 7 bases and J lost 6; bases outside the gene matches: 12. This CDR3 reads CASTSGPGLAGINEQFF. The CDR3 nucleotides are TGTGCCAGCACTTCAGGTCCGGGACTAGCGGGGATCAATGAGCAGTTCTTC.

The gene calls are TRBV18 and TRBJ2-5; 7 bases align to TRBD1. Germline V gene sequence: CDR1 KGHSH, CDR2 LQKENI. This CDR3 has 14 residues. V lost 3 bases, J lost 5 bases, and 6 bases stayed unmatched. This chain's CDR3 is CASSPKQGGETQYF. The DNA of the CDR3 is TGTGCCAGCTCACCTAAACAAGGGGGCGAGACCCAGTACTTC. Using reference TRBV18 and TRBJ2-5 for the parts outside the CDR3, the full variable domain is NAGVMQNPRHLVRRRGQEARLRCSPMKGHSHVYWYRQLPEEGLKFMVYLQKENIIDESGMPKERFSAEFPKEGPSILRIQQVVRGDSAAYFCASSPKQGGETQYFGPGTRLLVL.

The chain combines TRBV24-1 with TRBJ2-1, with D tentatively TRBD2 (6 bases). The CDR3 consists of 15 residues. V lost 5 bases, J lost 1 base, and 11 bases lay in between. CDR1 KGHDR and CDR2 SFDVKD come from the germline V gene. The CDR3 loop is CATSVGGVSYNEQFF. In DNA, the CDR3 is TGTGCCACCAGTGTCGGCGGGGTATCCTACAATGAGCAGTTCTTC.

V usage is TRBV5-6 and J usage is TRBJ2-2, with 7 bases identical to TRBD2. The germline V gene has CDR1 SGHDT and CDR2 YYEEEE. Unmatched junction bases numbered 0, after V lost 1 base and J lost 0 bases. CDR3 length: 15 amino acids. The CDR3 coding sequence is TGTGCCAGCAGCTTGCGGGAGGCGAACACCGGGGAGCTGTTTTTT. Encoded protein: CASSLREANTGELFF.

The CDR3 spells CASGLVGGQADTQYF. For the CDR3, the DNA is TGTGCCAGCGGTTTGGTGGGGGGGCAGGCAGATACGCAGTATTTT. The rearrangement uses TRBV9 and TRBJ2-3; the D gene is possibly TRBD2 (7 bases). Per germline, CDR1 SGDLS and CDR2 YYNGEE. The CDR3 has 15 amino acids. V lost 7 bases and J 4 bases, leaving 19 bases between the germline ends.

V is TRBV5-1 and J is TRBJ1-6, with TRBD1 as a possible D gene (5 bases). The length of the CDR3 is 16 residues. The V and J ends lost 0 bases and 0 bases respectively, with 7 bases between them. CDR1 SGHRS and CDR2 YFSETQ come from the germline V gene. CDR3 protein: CASSLEGRSYNSPLHF. The CDR3 DNA is TGCGCCAGCAGCTTGGAGGGGCGCTCCTATAATTCACCCCTCCACTTT.

This sequence joins TRBV14 and TRBJ1-3, with 7 bases identical to TRBD1. Germline CDR1 SGHDN, CDR2 FVKESK. CDR3 length: 14 amino acids. V gave up 2 bases and J gave up 4 bases; unmatched junction bases: 2. The CDR3 nucleotides are TGTGCCAGCAGCCAACGACAGGGAGGAAACACCATATATTTT. The encoded protein is CASSQRQGGNTIYF.

CDR3 amino acids: CASSQELTGLREQYF. The CDR3 bases are TGCGCCAGCAGCCAAGAATTGACAGGGTTACGCGAGCAGTACTTC. The gene calls are TRBV4-3 and TRBJ2-7, with TRBD1 matching over 7 bases. Germline CDR1 reads LGHNA; CDR2 reads YSLEER. The CDR3 consists of 15 residues. Losses at the gene ends were 0 bases for V and 6 bases for J; bases not matched to a gene: 8.

The chain is built from TRBV18 and TRBJ1-4, with D tentatively TRBD1 (6 bases). The V gene's germline CDR1 is KGHSH and CDR2 LQKENI. The length of the CDR3 is 16 residues. Trimming stripped 2 bases from V and 5 bases from J, with 15 bases between. The CDR3 nucleotides are TGTGCCAGCTCACCATTGGTCGGGACAAGAAATGAAAAACTGTTTTTT. It codes for CASSPLVGTRNEKLFF.

This chain's CDR3 is CASSPRTDTNYGYTF. The DNA of the CDR3 is TGTGCCAGCAGCCCTCGGACAGATACTAACTATGGCTACACCTTC. The V and J genes are TRBV7-9 and TRBJ1-2; D is perhaps TRBD1 (6 bases). CDR1 and CDR2 (germline): SEHNR, FQNEAQ (reference sequence). Trimming cost V 5 bases and J 0 bases, with 13 bases left between them. The CDR3 spans 15 residues.